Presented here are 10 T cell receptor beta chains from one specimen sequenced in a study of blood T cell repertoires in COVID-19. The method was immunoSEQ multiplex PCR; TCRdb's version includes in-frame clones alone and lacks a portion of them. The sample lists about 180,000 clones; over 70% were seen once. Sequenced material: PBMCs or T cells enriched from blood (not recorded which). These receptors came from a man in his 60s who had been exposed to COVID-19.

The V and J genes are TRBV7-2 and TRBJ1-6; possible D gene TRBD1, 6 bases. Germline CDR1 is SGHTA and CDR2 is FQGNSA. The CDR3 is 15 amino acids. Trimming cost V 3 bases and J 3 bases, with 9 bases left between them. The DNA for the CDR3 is TGTGCCAGCAGCTTCGGACAGAGCTATAATTCACCCCTCCACTTT. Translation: CASSFGQSYNSPLHF.

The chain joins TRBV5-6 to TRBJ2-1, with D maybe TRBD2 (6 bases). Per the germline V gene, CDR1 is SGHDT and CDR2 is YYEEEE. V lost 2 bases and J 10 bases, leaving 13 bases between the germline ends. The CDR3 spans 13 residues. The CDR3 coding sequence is TGTGCCAGCAGCTTACCAGCGGCGGGGGAGCAGTTCTTC. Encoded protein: CASSLPAAGEQFF.

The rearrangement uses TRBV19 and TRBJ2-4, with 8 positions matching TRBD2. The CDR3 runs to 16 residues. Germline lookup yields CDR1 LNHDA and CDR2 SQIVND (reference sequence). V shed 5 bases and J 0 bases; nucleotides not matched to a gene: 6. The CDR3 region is CASSLPLAGAKNIQYF. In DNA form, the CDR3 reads TGTGCCAGTAGTCTTCCCCTAGCGGGAGCCAAAAACATTCAGTACTTC.

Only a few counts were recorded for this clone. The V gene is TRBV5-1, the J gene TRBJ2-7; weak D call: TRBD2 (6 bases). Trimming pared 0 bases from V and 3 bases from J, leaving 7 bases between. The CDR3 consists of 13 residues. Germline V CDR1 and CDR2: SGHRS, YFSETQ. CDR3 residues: CASSLDGSYEQYF. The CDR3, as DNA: TGCGCCAGCAGCTTGGACGGGAGCTACGAGCAGTACTTC.

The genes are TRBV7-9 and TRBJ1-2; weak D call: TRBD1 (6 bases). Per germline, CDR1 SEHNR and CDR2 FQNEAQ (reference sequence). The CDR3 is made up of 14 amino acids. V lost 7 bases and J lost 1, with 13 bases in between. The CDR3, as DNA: TGTGCCAGCACCCGGACACAGGGTAACTATGGCTACACCTTC. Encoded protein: CASTRTQGNYGYTF.

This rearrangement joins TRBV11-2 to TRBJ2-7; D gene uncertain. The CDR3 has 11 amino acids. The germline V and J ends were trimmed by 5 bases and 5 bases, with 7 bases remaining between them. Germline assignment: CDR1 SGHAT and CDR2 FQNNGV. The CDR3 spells CASSLFHEQYF. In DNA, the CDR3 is TGTGCCAGCAGCCTCTTTCACGAGCAGTACTTC.

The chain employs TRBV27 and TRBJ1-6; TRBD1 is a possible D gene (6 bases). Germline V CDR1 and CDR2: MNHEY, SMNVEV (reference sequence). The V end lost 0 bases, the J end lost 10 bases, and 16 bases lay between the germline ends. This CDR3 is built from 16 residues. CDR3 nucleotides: TGTGCCAGCAGTTTATCGCGGGGGGCTCAGATATCACCCCTCCACTTT. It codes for CASSLSRGAQISPLHF.

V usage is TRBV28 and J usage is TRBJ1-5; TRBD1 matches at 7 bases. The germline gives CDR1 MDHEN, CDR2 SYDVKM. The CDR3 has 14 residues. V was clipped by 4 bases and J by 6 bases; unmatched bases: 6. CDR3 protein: CASSSRQGLQPQHF. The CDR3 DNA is TGTGCCAGCAGTTCCCGACAGGGCCTTCAGCCCCAGCATTTT.

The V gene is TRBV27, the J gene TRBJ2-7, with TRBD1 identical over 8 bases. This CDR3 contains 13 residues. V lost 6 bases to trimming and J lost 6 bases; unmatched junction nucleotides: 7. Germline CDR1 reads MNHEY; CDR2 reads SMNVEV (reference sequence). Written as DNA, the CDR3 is TGTGCCAGCAGGGGGACAGGACTATTCGAGCAGTACTTC. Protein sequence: CASRGTGLFEQYF.

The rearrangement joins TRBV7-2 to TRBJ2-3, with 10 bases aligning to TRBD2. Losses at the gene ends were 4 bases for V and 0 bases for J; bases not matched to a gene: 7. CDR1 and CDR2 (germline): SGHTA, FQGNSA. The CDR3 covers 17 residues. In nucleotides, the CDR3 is TGTGCCAGCAGCTCGCGGACTAGCGGTCAAAGCACAGATACGCAGTATTTT. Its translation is CASSSRTSGQSTDTQYF.